One sample yielded the 25 T cell receptor beta chains listed below, sequenced in a study of CD8 T cells in Susac syndrome. About 0.5 to 1 ug RNA was reverse transcribed with random hexamers. TCRdb re-called the immunoSEQ multiplex PCR reads with MiXCR, one entry per CDR3 protein. The sample lists approximately 100,000 distinct CDR3 sequences, around 90% seen once, with less than 0.15% in the top ten. The sample taken for sequencing was CD4+ T cells from PBMCs. Every receptor here comes from a human donor in good health.

The chain recombines TRBV5-1 with TRBJ1-6, with D unclear. Germline-derived CDR1 and CDR2 are SGHRS and YFSETQ. V lost 0 bases, J lost 9 bases, and 7 bases lay in between. CDR3 length: 13 residues. This chain's CDR3 is CASSLGFSSPLHF. The CDR3 bases are TGCGCCAGCAGCTTGGGCTTCAGTTCACCCCTCCACTTT.

The chain joins TRBV29-1 to TRBJ2-7, with D possibly TRBD1 on 6 matching bases. Between the trimmed V and J ends, which lost 7 bases and 3 bases, there was a span of 16 bases. This CDR3 is built from 13 residues. The germline V gene encodes CDR1 SQVTM and CDR2 ANQGSEA. Written as DNA, the CDR3 is TGCAGCGCCCGGACAGATCCCCTCTACGAGCAGTACTTC. Translated, it gives CSARTDPLYEQYF.

The rearrangement joins TRBV10-3 to TRBJ2-1; maybe TRBD1 (6 bases). CDR3 size: 17 residues. The V end lost 0 bases, the J end lost 0 bases, and 12 bases lay between the germline ends. Germline CDR1 reads ENHRY; CDR2 reads SYGVKD. The CDR3 is CAISESMAGDSYNEQFF. DNA of the CDR3: TGTGCCATCAGTGAGTCAATGGCAGGGGACTCCTACAATGAGCAGTTCTTC.

The rearrangement uses TRBV4-1 and TRBJ2-3; D is undetermined. The germline gives CDR1 MGHRA, CDR2 YSYEKL. Trimming took 1 base from V and 8 from J, leaving 4 bases between them. This CDR3 contains 11 residues. CDR3 sequence: CASSQVGTQYF. CDR3 DNA sequence: TGCGCCAGCAGCCAAGTTGGTACGCAGTATTTT.

The chain uses TRBV29-1 and TRBJ2-3; 13 nucleotides align to TRBD2. The junction had 7 bases not matched to a gene; V was cut back by 7 bases and J by 3 bases. The CDR3 has 15 residues. CDR1 is SQVTM, CDR2 ANQGSEA, per germline. Here the CDR3 DNA reads TGCAGCGGGATACTAGCGGGAGGGCCAACAGATACGCAGTATTTT. Its protein is CSGILAGGPTDTQYF.

The chain joins TRBV20-1 to TRBJ2-7, with TRBD1 matching over 8 bases. The ends lost 6 bases at V and 3 bases at J; junction bases unmatched: 7. Germline V gene data show CDR1 as DFQATT and CDR2 as SNEGSKA (reference sequence). The CDR3 spans 13 residues. CDR3 amino acids: CSAPRQGNYEQYF. The CDR3 DNA reads as TGCAGTGCCCCGAGACAGGGGAACTACGAGCAGTACTTC.

This clonotype was picked up one time. V and J are TRBV20-1 and TRBJ1-1; D is uncertain. Trimming took off 7 bases at V and 8 bases at J, with 20 bases between the two ends. CDR1 is DFQATT and CDR2 is SNEGSKA in the germline V gene (reference sequence). The CDR3 length is 13 residues. Here the CDR3 DNA reads TGCAGTGTCTCCCTCCCTGGGGTCAGGGAAGCTTTCTTT. Encoded protein: CSVSLPGVREAFF.

The V and J genes are TRBV7-2 and TRBJ1-1; possibly TRBD1 for D (5 bases). The CDR3 has 17 residues. Germline V gene lookup returns CDR1 SGHTA and CDR2 FQGNSA. V was cut by 1 base and J by 4 bases, with 19 bases left in between. In nucleotides, the CDR3 is TGTGCCAGCAGCTTAGTATGGGGGAAGGAGAAAGTCACTGAAGCTTTCTTT. Translated, it gives CASSLVWGKEKVTEAFF.

The V gene is TRBV14, the J gene TRBJ2-2; D not certain. The V end was cut by 4 bases, the J end by 4 bases, with 7 bases between. This CDR3 spans 13 amino acids. Germline V gene sequence: CDR1 SGHDN, CDR2 FVKESK. CDR3 loop: CASSLLPTGELFF. CDR3 bases: TGTGCCAGCAGCCTCCTCCCCACCGGGGAGCTGTTTTTT.

CDR3 sequence reads: CASSTLTGAGANVLTF. The CDR3 DNA reads TGTGCCAGTAGTACCCTGACAGGGGCAGGGGCCAACGTCCTGACTTTC. The rearrangement links TRBV19 to TRBJ2-6; TRBD1 matches 8 bases. V lost 4 bases to trimming and J lost 4 bases; unmatched junction nucleotides: 6. Germline loops: CDR1 LNHDA, CDR2 SQIVND (reference sequence). The CDR3 length is 16 residues. The whole variable domain, remainder taken from reference TRBV19 and TRBJ2-6, is DGGITQSPKYLFRKEGQNVTLSCEQNLNHDAMYWYRQDPGQGLRLIYYSQIVNDFQKGDIAEGYSVSREKKESFPLTVTSAQKNPTAFYLCASSTLTGAGANVLTFGAGSRLTVL.

V gene TRBV2 combines with J gene TRBJ2-1; 11 positions agree with TRBD2. This CDR3 contains 15 residues. The ends lost 10 bases at V and 5 bases at J; junction bases unmatched: 10. Germline CDR1 and CDR2: SNHLY and FYNNEI. As DNA, the CDR3 is TGTGCCACCAAACCTCCGGGACTAGCGGACAATGAGCAGTTCTTC. As protein: CATKPPGLADNEQFF.

This clonotype occurred once. This chain joins TRBV29-1 and TRBJ1-2; D is perhaps TRBD1 (5 bases). This CDR3 has 11 amino acids. CDR1 is SQVTM, CDR2 ANQGSEA, per germline. V lost 4 bases and J lost 3, with 6 bases in between. The CDR3 DNA reads as TGCAGCGTTGGGGACGACTATGGCTACACCTTC. This encodes CSVGDDYGYTF.

V is TRBV5-1 and J is TRBJ2-3; 7 bases are a match to TRBD1. J was trimmed by 5 bases and V by 4 bases; bases with no gene match: 10. CDR3 length: 15 amino acids. Germline CDR1 SGHRS, CDR2 YFSETQ. CDR3 amino acids: CASSPTDRVKDTQYF. The CDR3 nucleotides read TGCGCCAGCAGCCCAACCGACAGGGTGAAAGATACGCAGTATTTT.

The rearrangement uses TRBV27 and TRBJ2-7; D assignment may be TRBD1 or TRBD2 (5 bases each). Per the germline V gene, CDR1 is MNHEY and CDR2 is SMNVEV (reference sequence). The CDR3 length is 14 residues. The V end was cut by 6 bases, the J end by 0 bases, with 12 bases between. CDR3 in amino acids: CASRAWGSSYEQYF. CDR3 in DNA: TGTGCCAGCAGGGCTTGGGGGAGCTCCTACGAGCAGTACTTC.

The rearrangement links TRBV12-3 or TRBV12-4 to TRBJ1-5, with 8 bases aligning to TRBD1. The CDR3 extends over 17 amino acids. Trimming took 2 bases from V and 6 from J; bases not matched to a gene: 12. This CDR3 is CASSLIGRGPQTQPQHF. Written as DNA, the CDR3 is TGTGCCAGCAGTTTAATTGGCAGGGGGCCGCAGACTCAGCCCCAGCATTTT.

This rearrangement joins TRBV29-1 to TRBJ2-7; 9 bases are a match to TRBD2. Germline CDR1 and CDR2: SQVTM and ANQGSEA. Trimming cost V 6 bases and J 2 bases; bases outside gene matches: 14. The CDR3 extends over 16 amino acids. The CDR3 sequence: CSVEGLAGKPAYEQYF. In nucleotides, the CDR3 is TGCAGCGTAGAGGGGCTAGCGGGGAAACCCGCCTACGAGCAGTACTTC.

V and J are TRBV4-3 and TRBJ1-5, with TRBD1 identical over 12 bases. V dropped 4 bases and J dropped 5; count of bases not matched to a gene: 3. Germline V gene lookup returns CDR1 LGHNA and CDR2 YSLEER. This CDR3 is built from 15 residues. The CDR3 region has the DNA TGCGCCAGCAGCCGGGACAGGGGGCTGGATCAGCCCCAGCATTTT. Translated, it gives CASSRDRGLDQPQHF.

This clonotype was observed a single time. The chain combines TRBV30 with TRBJ1-2, with 8 bases matching TRBD1. V shed 8 bases and J 6 bases; nucleotides not matched to a gene: 8. Per the germline V gene, CDR1 is GTSNPN and CDR2 is SVGIG (reference sequence). CDR3 length: 12 amino acids. CDR3 sequence: CARMGQAHGYTF. The CDR3 DNA follows: TGTGCCCGGATGGGACAGGCCCATGGCTACACCTTC. The full variable domain, completed using reference TRBV30 and TRBJ1-2, is SQTIHQWPATLVQPVGSPLSLECTVEGTSNPNLYWYRQAAGRGLQLLFYSVGIGQISSEVPQNLSASRPQDRQFILSSKKLLLSDSGFYLCARMGQAHGYTFGSGTRLTVV.

To note about this clonotype: Compared with germline, one end of the junction differs, possibly owing to a read error. The chain carries TRBV2 and TRBJ1-2; D might be TRBD1 (6 bases). The V gene's germline CDR1 is SNHLY and CDR2 FYNNEI. The CDR3 has 13 residues. In DNA, the CDR3 is TGTGCCAGCAGCGGAACAGGGTACTACGGCTACACCTTC. Protein product: CASSGTGYYGYTF.

This clonotype was seen just once. V gene TRBV19 combines with J gene TRBJ2-5, with TRBD2 matching over 9 bases. This CDR3 comprises 16 residues. Germline V gives CDR1 LNHDA, CDR2 SQIVND (reference sequence). The J segment lost 4 bases and the V segment lost 7 bases, leaving 13 bases of the junction unmatched. CDR3 in amino acids: CASTPGVAGVGETQYF. CDR3 DNA sequence: TGTGCCAGTACCCCGGGGGTAGCGGGGGTGGGAGAGACCCAGTACTTC. Using reference TRBV19 and TRBJ2-5 for the parts outside the CDR3, the full variable domain is DGGITQSPKYLFRKEGQNVTLSCEQNLNHDAMYWYRQDPGQGLRLIYYSQIVNDFQKGDIAEGYSVSREKKESFPLTVTSAQKNPTAFYLCASTPGVAGVGETQYFGPGTRLLVL.

The chain recombines TRBV12-3 or TRBV12-4 with TRBJ1-1; D not resolved. Trimming pared 3 bases from V and 1 base from J, leaving 12 bases between. This CDR3 is 15 amino acids long. The CDR3 nucleotides are TGTGCCAGCAGTTTTGTGGCAGGTGGGAACACTGAAGCTTTCTTT. It codes for CASSFVAGGNTEAFF.

This clonotype came up once. This chain connects TRBV9 to TRBJ2-7; D unresolved. Germline V gene lookup returns CDR1 SGDLS and CDR2 YYNGEE. Trimming cost V 0 bases and J 4 bases, with 11 bases left between them. The CDR3 covers 14 residues. This CDR3 is CASSVGDSRYEQYF. Written as DNA, the CDR3 is TGTGCCAGCAGCGTAGGAGATAGCCGATACGAGCAGTACTTC.

The V and J genes are TRBV19 and TRBJ1-2; D not resolved. CDR3 size: 15 residues. CDR1 is LNHDA, CDR2 SQIVND, per germline (reference sequence). V shed 1 base and J shed 7 bases, with 16 bases lying between them. The CDR3 DNA is TGTGCCAGTAGTATAGTTCCTTCGCGACAACGTGGCTACACCTTC. It is translated as CASSIVPSRQRGYTF. Drawing the rest from reference TRBV19 and TRBJ1-2, the complete variable domain is DGGITQSPKYLFRKEGQNVTLSCEQNLNHDAMYWYRQDPGQGLRLIYYSQIVNDFQKGDIAEGYSVSREKKESFPLTVTSAQKNPTAFYLCASSIVPSRQRGYTFGSGTRLTVV.

V usage is TRBV7-3 and J usage is TRBJ1-1; D is uncertain. CDR3 length: 16 residues. The V gene lost 2 bases and the J gene lost 4 bases, with 17 bases spanning the gap. The germline CDR1 and CDR2 sequences are SGHTA and FQGTGA. CDR3 sequence: CASSLSPPQATTEAFF. The DNA for the CDR3 is TGTGCCAGCAGCTTATCACCCCCCCAGGCTACCACTGAAGCTTTCTTT.

V gene TRBV13 combines with J gene TRBJ2-5, with 12 positions matching TRBD2. This CDR3 has 17 residues. Germline CDR1 PRHDT, CDR2 FYEKMQ (reference sequence). V dropped 2 bases and J dropped 2; count of bases not matched to a gene: 6. CDR3 nucleotide sequence: TGTGCCAGCAGCTTACTAGCGGGAGGGCGGATGCAAGAGACCCAGTACTTC. This codes for CASSLLAGGRMQETQYF.